Here is one T cell receptor (beta chain) with its context. This specimen belongs to a study of blood T cell repertoires in COVID-19. Clones were read by immunoSEQ multiplex PCR, and TCRdb kept only the in-frame ones, dropping some. The sample has almost 300,000 clones, 70% to 90% seen once. This CDR3 spans 15 amino acids. Per germline, CDR1 GTSNPN and CDR2 SVGIG (reference sequence). The V and J ends lost 0 bases and 1 base respectively, with 11 bases between them. Specimen: peripheral blood. The chain carries TRBV30 and TRBJ2-3; TRBD2 might be the D (7 bases). The origin of this receptor is a man aged 65-85 years with acute or convalescent COVID-19. CDR3: CAWSVRRGRTDTQYF. The CDR3 DNA sequence: TGTGCCTGGAGTGTGCGGCGGGGGCGCACAGATACGCAGTATTTT.